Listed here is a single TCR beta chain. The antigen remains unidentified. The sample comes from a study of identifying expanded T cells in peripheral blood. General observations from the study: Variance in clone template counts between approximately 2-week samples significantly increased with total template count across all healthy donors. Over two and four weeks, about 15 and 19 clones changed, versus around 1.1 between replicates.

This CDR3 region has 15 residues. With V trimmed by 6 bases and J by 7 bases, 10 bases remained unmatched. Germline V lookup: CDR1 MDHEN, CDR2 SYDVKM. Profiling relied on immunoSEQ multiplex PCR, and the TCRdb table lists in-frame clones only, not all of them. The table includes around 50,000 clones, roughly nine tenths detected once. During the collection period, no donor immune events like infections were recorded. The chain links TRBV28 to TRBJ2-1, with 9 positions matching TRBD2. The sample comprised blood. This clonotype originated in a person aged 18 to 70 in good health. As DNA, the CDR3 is TGTGCCAGCAGGGCCGGACTAGCGCTTATAAATGAGCAGTTCTTC. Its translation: CASRAGLALINEQFF.